Below are 5 T cell receptor beta chains sequenced from a single sample in a study of blood T cell repertoires in COVID-19 (dated by TCRdb to the early 2020s). The library was produced with the immunoSEQ multiplex PCR assay. Here the immuneACCESS table is served through TCRdb, limited to in-frame sequences with V and J called. Missing clones are a known gap in these copies; in checked studies unresolved V genes cover under half, and the rest lacks a known reason. The sample table records about 320,000 clones; about 84% of these occur just once. Around 1.7% of the sample goes to the ten largest clones. Sequenced sample: peripheral blood. Receptors originate from a woman aged 45-65 years with acute or convalescent COVID-19.

The chain is built from TRBV6-2 or TRBV6-3 and TRBJ2-7; 11 bases are a match to TRBD2. From germline, CDR1 is MNHEY and CDR2 SVGEGT. The CDR3 loop spans 13 amino acids. After removal of 6 bases from V and 5 bases from J, the junction contained 3 bases not matched to a gene. The CDR3: CASSPTSGNEQYF. CDR3 DNA: TGTGCCAGCAGCCCGACTAGCGGGAACGAGCAGTACTTC.

V is TRBV2 and J is TRBJ1-6; TRBD1 might be the D (6 bases). The CDR3 consists of 14 residues. Germline CDR1 reads SNHLY; CDR2 reads FYNNEI. Deletions cut 8 bases from V and 7 bases from J, with 15 bases between. CDR3 region: CASSRDTNNSPLHF. In nucleotides, the CDR3 is TGTGCCAGCTCGAGGGACACCAACAATTCACCCCTCCACTTT.

V gene TRBV27 combines with J gene TRBJ1-5; D perhaps matches TRBD1 (6 bases). The ends were cut back, 7 bases at V and 4 bases at J, with 23 bases in the middle. Germline loops: CDR1 MNHEY, CDR2 SMNVEV (reference sequence). The CDR3 consists of 17 residues. This CDR3 is CASTGKGGPTRNQPQHF. In DNA, the CDR3 is TGTGCCAGCACCGGCAAGGGGGGGCCGACGAGAAATCAGCCCCAGCATTTT.

The chain carries TRBV9 and TRBJ2-7; D may be TRBD1 (6 bases). V lost 0 bases and J 3 bases, leaving 13 bases between the germline ends. The CDR3 sequence is 15 residues long. CDR1 and CDR2 (germline): SGDLS, YYNGEE. The CDR3 loop reads CASSVEGVSSYEQYF. Here the CDR3 DNA reads TGTGCCAGCAGCGTAGAGGGGGTTAGCAGCTACGAGCAGTACTTC. The variable domain in full, with the rest retrieved from reference TRBV9 and TRBJ2-7, is DSGVTQTPKHLITATGQRVTLRCSPRSGDLSVYWYQQSLDQGLQFLIQYYNGEERAKGNILERFSAQQFPDLHSELNLSSLELGDSALYFCASSVEGVSSYEQYFGPGTRLTVT.

The chain's CDR3 is CASSVAGSGRGDTQYF. CDR3 sequence (DNA): TGTGCCAGCAGCGTAGCGGGAAGCGGGAGAGGAGATACGCAGTATTTT. This chain joins TRBV9 and TRBJ2-3; 8 bases match TRBD2. The length of the CDR3 is 16 residues. The germline V gene has CDR1 SGDLS and CDR2 YYNGEE. With 0 bases clipped from V and 5 bases from J, the junction kept 8 bases outside the gene matches.